Following are 10 T cell receptor beta chains from one sample sequenced in a study of identifying expanded T cells in peripheral blood. TCRdb keeps only in-frame clones here, not all; method: immunoSEQ multiplex PCR. The table lists over 80,000 clones, 75% to 90% of them singletons. Sequences were obtained from blood. Every receptor here comes from a person aged 18 to 70 in good health.

This chain uses TRBV11-3 with TRBJ2-5; 8 nucleotides align to TRBD1. The CDR3 totals 15 residues. From germline, CDR1 is SGHNT and CDR2 YENEEA. The J segment lost 7 bases and the V segment lost 3 bases, leaving 10 bases of the junction unmatched. The CDR3 sequence is CASSLGTGGRGTQYF. Written as DNA, the CDR3 is TGTGCCAGCAGCTTGGGAACAGGGGGTCGCGGGACCCAGTACTTC.

This clone was recorded only once. The V call is TRBV5-1, the J call TRBJ2-7; D is unclear. The CDR3 length is 14 residues. The germline CDR1 and CDR2 sequences are SGHRS and YFSETQ. V was shortened by 4 bases and J by 5 bases, with 16 bases between the two germline ends. In nucleotides, the CDR3 is TGCGCCAGCAGCGCCGCGATTGCAAGGAACGAGCAGTACTTC. It specifies CASSAAIARNEQYF.

J is TRBJ2-2 and V is TRBV18, with a tentative D call TRBD1 (6 bases). The CDR3 runs 13 residues. CDR1 is KGHSH and CDR2 is LQKENI in the germline V gene. V was shortened by 8 bases and J by 3 bases, with 10 bases between the two germline ends. CDR3 residues: CASGQRDTGELFF. Written as DNA, the CDR3 is TGTGCCAGCGGACAGAGGGACACCGGGGAGCTGTTTTTT. The full variable domain, in which reference TRBV18 and TRBJ2-2 provide the parts outside the CDR3, is NAGVMQNPRHLVRRRGQEARLRCSPMKGHSHVYWYRQLPEEGLKFMVYLQKENIIDESGMPKERFSAEFPKEGPSILRIQQVVRGDSAAYFCASGQRDTGELFFGEGSRLTVL.

This clone was counted a single time. The V call is TRBV5-6, the J call TRBJ1-1; 7 bases agree with TRBD1. The CDR3 runs to 16 residues. Germline assignment: CDR1 SGHDT and CDR2 YYEEEE. Trimming took 4 bases from V and 4 from J; bases not matched to a gene: 13. The CDR3 loop is CASSTGQAPEGTEAFF. In DNA, the CDR3 is TGTGCCAGCAGCACCGGACAGGCTCCTGAGGGCACTGAAGCTTTCTTT.

The chain joins TRBV7-9 to TRBJ1-1, with no clear D. Germline V gene lookup returns CDR1 SEHNR and CDR2 FQNEAQ (reference sequence). Trimming took 2 bases from V and 1 from J, leaving 8 bases between them. The CDR3 has 14 amino acids. The CDR3 sequence: CASSLLHENTEAFF. CDR3 nucleotides: TGTGCCAGCAGCTTATTACACGAGAACACTGAAGCTTTCTTT.

V gene TRBV11-3 combines with J gene TRBJ2-3, with D unresolved. Trimming left V 3 bases short and J 5 bases short, with 6 bases between. This CDR3 contains 12 residues. Per germline, CDR1 SGHNT and CDR2 YENEEA. CDR3 sequence: CASSFPGDTQYF. The CDR3, as DNA: TGTGCCAGCAGCTTTCCGGGAGATACGCAGTATTTT. The full variable domain, completed using reference TRBV11-3 and TRBJ2-3, is EAGVVQSPRYKIIEKKQPVAFWCNPISGHNTLYWYLQNLGQGPELLIRYENEEAVDDSQLPKDRFSAERLKGVDSTLKIQPAELGDSAVYLCASSFPGDTQYFGPGTRLTVL.

The rearrangement links TRBV21-1 to TRBJ1-2; the D call TRBD1 from the table was never checked on the DNA. TRBV21-1 counts as a pseudogene. This CDR3 has 12 residues. CDR3 DNA: TGTGCCTCCAGGGGCCTAAAATATGGCTACACCTTC. Translation: CASRGLKYGYTF.

The CDR3 sequence: CASSLKQANTEAFF. Here the CDR3 DNA reads TGTGCCAGCAGCTTAAAGCAGGCGAACACTGAAGCTTTCTTT. V usage is TRBV7-9 and J usage is TRBJ1-1; D is ambiguous. CDR3 size: 14 residues. Per germline, CDR1 SEHNR and CDR2 FQNEAQ (reference sequence). The ends were cut back, 2 bases at V and 1 base at J, with 8 bases in the middle.

V and J are TRBV6-1 and TRBJ2-3, with D uncertain. This CDR3 has 18 amino acids. Trimming left V 4 bases short and J 2 bases short, with 22 bases between. Germline CDR1 reads MNHNS; CDR2 reads SASEGT. The CDR3 reads CASSATTVETGPTDTQYF. DNA for the CDR3: TGTGCCAGCAGTGCAACTACAGTAGAAACCGGCCCCACAGATACGCAGTATTTT.

The chain employs TRBV23-1 and TRBJ2-2; D may be TRBD2 (6 bases). TRBV23-1 is assigned to the ORF class and has an uncertain function. The CDR3 spans 14 residues. Written as DNA, the CDR3 is TGCGCTACTACGGGGGAGCCAAACACCGGGGAGCTGTTTTTT. This sequence encodes CATTGEPNTGELFF.